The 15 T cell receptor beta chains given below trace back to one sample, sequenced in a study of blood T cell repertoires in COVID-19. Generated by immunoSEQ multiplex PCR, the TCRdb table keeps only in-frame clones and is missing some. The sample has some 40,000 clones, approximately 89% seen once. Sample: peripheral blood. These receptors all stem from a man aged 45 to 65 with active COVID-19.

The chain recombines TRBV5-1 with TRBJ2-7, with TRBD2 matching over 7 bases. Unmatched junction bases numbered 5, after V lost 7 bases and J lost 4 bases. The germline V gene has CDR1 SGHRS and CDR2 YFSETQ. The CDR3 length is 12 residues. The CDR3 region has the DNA TGCGCCAGCGGGGGGGAAGGGTACGAGCAGTACTTC. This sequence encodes CASGGEGYEQYF.

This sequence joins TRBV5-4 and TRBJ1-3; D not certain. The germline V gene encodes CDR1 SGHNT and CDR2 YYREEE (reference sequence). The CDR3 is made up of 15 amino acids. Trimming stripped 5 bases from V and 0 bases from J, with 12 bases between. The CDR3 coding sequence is TGTGCCAGCAGTTGGGAAGGGAGCTCTGGAAACACCATATATTTT. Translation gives CASSWEGSSGNTIYF.

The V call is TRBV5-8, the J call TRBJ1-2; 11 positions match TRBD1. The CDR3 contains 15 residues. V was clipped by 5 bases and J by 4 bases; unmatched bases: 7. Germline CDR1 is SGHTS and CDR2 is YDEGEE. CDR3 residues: CASRIAGTGGYGYTF. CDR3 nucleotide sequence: TGTGCCAGCAGGATTGCCGGGACAGGGGGCTATGGCTACACCTTC.

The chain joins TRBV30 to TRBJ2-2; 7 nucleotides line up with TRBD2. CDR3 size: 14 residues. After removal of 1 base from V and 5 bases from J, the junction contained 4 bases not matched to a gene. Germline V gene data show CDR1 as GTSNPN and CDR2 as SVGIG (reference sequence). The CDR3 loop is CAWSEGRETGELFF. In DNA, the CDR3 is TGTGCCTGGAGTGAGGGGCGGGAGACCGGGGAGCTGTTTTTT.

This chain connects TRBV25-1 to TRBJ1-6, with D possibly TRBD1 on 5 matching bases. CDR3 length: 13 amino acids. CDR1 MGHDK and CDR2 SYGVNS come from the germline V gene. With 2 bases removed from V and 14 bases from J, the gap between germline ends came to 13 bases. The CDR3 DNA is TGTGCCAGCAGTGAACCCGGACACCCAACCCTCCACTTT. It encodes CASSEPGHPTLHF.

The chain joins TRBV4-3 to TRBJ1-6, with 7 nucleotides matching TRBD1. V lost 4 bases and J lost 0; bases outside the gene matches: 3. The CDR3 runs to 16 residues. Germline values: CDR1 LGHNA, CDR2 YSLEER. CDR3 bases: TGCGCCAGCAGCCGAGGGGGCAGCTCCTATAATTCACCCCTCCACTTT. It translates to CASSRGGSSYNSPLHF.

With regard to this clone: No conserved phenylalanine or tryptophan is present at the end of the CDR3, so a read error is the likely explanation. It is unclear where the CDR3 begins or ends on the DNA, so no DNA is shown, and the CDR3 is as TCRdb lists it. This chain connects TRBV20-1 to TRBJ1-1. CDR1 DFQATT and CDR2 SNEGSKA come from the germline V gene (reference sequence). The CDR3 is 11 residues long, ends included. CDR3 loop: CSARGSSRGRL.

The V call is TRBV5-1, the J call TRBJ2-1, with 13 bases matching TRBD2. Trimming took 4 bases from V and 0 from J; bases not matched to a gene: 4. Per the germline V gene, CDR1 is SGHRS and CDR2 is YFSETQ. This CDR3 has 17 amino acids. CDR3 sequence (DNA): TGCGCCAGCAGCCCCGGGACTAGCGGGATCTCCTACAATGAGCAGTTCTTC. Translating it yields CASSPGTSGISYNEQFF.

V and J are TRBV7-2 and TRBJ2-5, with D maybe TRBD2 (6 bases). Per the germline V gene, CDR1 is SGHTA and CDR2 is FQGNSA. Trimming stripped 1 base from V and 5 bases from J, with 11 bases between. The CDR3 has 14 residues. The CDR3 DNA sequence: TGTGCCAGCAGCTTAGGGGGGGATACGGAGACCCAGTACTTC. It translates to CASSLGGDTETQYF.

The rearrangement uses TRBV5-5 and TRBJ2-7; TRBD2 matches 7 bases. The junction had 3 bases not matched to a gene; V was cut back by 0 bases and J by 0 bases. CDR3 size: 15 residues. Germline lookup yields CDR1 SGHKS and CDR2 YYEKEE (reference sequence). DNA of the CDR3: TGTGCCAGCAGCTTGGCGGGCGGGAGCTCCTACGAGCAGTACTTC. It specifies CASSLAGGSSYEQYF.

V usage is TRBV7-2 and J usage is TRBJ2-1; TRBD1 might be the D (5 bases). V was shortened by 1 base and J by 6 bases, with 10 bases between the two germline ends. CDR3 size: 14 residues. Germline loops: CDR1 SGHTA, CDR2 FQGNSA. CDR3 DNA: TGTGCCAGCAGCTTAGGACAGCCGATCAATGAGCAGTTCTTC. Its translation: CASSLGQPINEQFF.

The DNA for the CDR3 is TGTGCCAGCAGCTTGGGGGCGGGCCTCCGCACAGATACGCAGTATTTT. This codes for CASSLGAGLRTDTQYF. This rearrangement joins TRBV5-4 to TRBJ2-3; D is perhaps TRBD2 (5 bases). Trimming took 0 bases from V and 1 from J, leaving 12 bases between them. Germline V gene lookup returns CDR1 SGHNT and CDR2 YYREEE (reference sequence). The CDR3 covers 16 residues.

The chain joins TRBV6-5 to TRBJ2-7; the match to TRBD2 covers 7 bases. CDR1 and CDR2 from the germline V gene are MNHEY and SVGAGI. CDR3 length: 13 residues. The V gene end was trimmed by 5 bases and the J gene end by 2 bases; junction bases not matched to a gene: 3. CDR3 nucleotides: TGTGCCAGCAGTAGGGACTACGCCTACGAGCAGTACTTC. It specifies CASSRDYAYEQYF.

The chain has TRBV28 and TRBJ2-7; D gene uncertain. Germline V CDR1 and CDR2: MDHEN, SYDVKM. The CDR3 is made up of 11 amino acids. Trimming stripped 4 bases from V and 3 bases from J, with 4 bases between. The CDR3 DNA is TGTGCCAGCAGTTATATCTACGAGCAGTACTTC. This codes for CASSYIYEQYF.

Written as DNA, the CDR3 is TGTGCCAGCAGCTTTGGGACAGTCAGCAATCAGCCCCAGCATTTT. Its protein product is CASSFGTVSNQPQHF. The rearrangement joins TRBV7-2 to TRBJ1-5; 7 nucleotides align to TRBD1. From germline, CDR1 is SGHTA and CDR2 FQGNSA. The length of the CDR3 is 15 residues. V was clipped by 3 bases and J by 1 base; unmatched bases: 3.